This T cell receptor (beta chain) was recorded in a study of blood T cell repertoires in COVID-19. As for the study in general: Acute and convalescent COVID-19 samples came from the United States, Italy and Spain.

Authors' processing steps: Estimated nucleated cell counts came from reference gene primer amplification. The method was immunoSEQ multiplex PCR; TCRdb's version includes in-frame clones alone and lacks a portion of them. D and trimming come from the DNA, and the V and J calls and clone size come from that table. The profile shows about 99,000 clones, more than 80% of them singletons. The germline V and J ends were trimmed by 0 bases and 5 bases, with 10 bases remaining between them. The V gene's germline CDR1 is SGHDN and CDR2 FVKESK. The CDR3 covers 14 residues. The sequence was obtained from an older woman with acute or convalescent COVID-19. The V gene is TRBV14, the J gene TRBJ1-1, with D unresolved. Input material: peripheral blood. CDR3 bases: TGTGCCAGCAGCCAAGAATTGGGAGTTACTGAAGCTTTCTTT. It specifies CASSQELGVTEAFF. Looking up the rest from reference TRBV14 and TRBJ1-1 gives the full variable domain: EAGVTQFPSHSVIEKGQTVTLRCDPISGHDNLYWYRRVMGKEIKFLLHFVKESKQDESGMPNNRFLAERTGGTYSTLKVQPAELEDSGVYFCASSQELGVTEAFFGQGTRLTVV.